Listed below are T cell receptor beta chains from one sample, sequenced in a study of T cell repertoires in cytomegalovirus infection. In TCRdb, the reads were re-called with MiXCR into one record per CDR3 protein. The sample holds 300,000 to 400,000 distinct CDR3 sequences, 25% to 35% seen once. No antigen is known for these receptors. Sequencing used cultured PBMCs, obtained from culture after CMV antigen stimulation. Every receptor here comes from a human donor in good health (CMV status not recorded). Some clones in this sample may be carry-over from other donors' samples. CDR3s include the opening cysteine and the closing phenylalanine or tryptophan. D genes are given only for firm matches. Only part of the rows carry a size: once, few, many, or a class if the clone is expanded.

J gene,V gene,D gene,clone size,CDR3 protein,CDR3 DNA
TRBJ2-1,TRBV7-9,.,many,CASSLLADEQFF,TGTGCCAGCAGCTTATTAGCGGATGAGCAGTTCTTC
TRBJ2-5,TRBV20-1,TRBD2,.,CSAGVTSYETQYF,TGCAGTGCGGGAGTGACTAGCTACGAGACCCAGTACTTC
TRBJ2-6,TRBV27,.,.,CASSRPGGANVLTF,TGTGCCAGCAGTAGGCCGGGCGGGGCCAACGTCCTGACTTTC
TRBJ1-2,TRBV12-3/TRBV12-4,TRBD1,.,CASSLAAGGGYTF,TGTGCCAGCAGTTTAGCGGCAGGGGGGGGCTACACCTTC
TRBJ2-7,TRBV12-3/TRBV12-4,.,few,CASSPGHIYEQYF,TGTGCCAGCAGTCCGGGACACATCTACGAGCAGTACTTC
TRBJ2-1,TRBV5-4,.,.,CASSSVETRTYNEQFF,TGTGCCAGCAGCTCGGTGGAGACTAGGACCTACAATGAGCAGTTCTTC
TRBJ2-4,TRBV20-1,TRBD2,few,CSARMAGGGKNIQYF,TGCAGTGCTAGAATGGCGGGAGGTGGCAAAAACATTCAGTACTTC
TRBJ1-1,TRBV19,.,large,CASSIEGGAEAFF,TGTGCCAGTAGTATAGAAGGGGGGGCTGAAGCTTTCTTT
TRBJ2-2,TRBV11-2,.,.,CASSLDPSFTGELFF,TGTGCCAGCAGCTTAGATCCATCGTTCACCGGGGAGCTGTTTTTT
TRBJ2-5,TRBV7-2,TRBD2,.,CASSFTLLAGGETQYF,TGTGCCAGCAGCTTTACTTTGCTAGCGGGGGGAGAGACCCAGTACTTC
TRBJ1-1,TRBV9,.,.,CASSGPGRGDTEAFF,TGTGCCAGCAGCGGCCCGGGCAGGGGAGACACTGAAGCTTTCTTT
TRBJ2-1,TRBV5-1,TRBD1,few,CASSDAGTGPNNEQFF,TGCGCCAGCAGCGACGCCGGGACAGGTCCGAACAATGAGCAGTTCTTC
TRBJ1-2,TRBV7-9,.,few,CASSLETDYGYTF,TGTGCCAGCAGCTTAGAGACAGACTATGGCTACACCTTC
TRBJ2-5,TRBV7-6,.,.,CASSQMEGETQYF,TGTGCCAGCAGCCAAATGGAGGGAGAGACCCAGTACTTC
TRBJ2-3,TRBV7-8,TRBD2,few,CASSLAGGAGTDTQYF,TGTGCCAGCAGCTTAGCCGGGGGGGCGGGCACAGATACGCAGTATTTT
TRBJ2-2,TRBV12-3/TRBV12-4,.,.,CASSLHRESGTGELFF,TGTGCCAGCAGTTTACATAGGGAATCGGGCACCGGGGAGCTGTTTTTT
TRBJ1-5,TRBV19,.,few,CASSIDGGGSQPQHF,TGTGCCAGTAGTATTGACGGAGGCGGGAGCCAGCCCCAGCATTTT
TRBJ2-1,TRBV28,.,many,CASSLSPHRTQVEQFF,TGTGCCAGCAGTTTATCCCCACACAGGACGCAGGTTGAGCAGTTCTTC
TRBJ2-3,TRBV10-3,.,.,CAISGRYSSTDTQYF,TGTGCCATCAGCGGGCGTTACTCTAGCACAGATACGCAGTATTTT
TRBJ2-5,TRBV12-3/TRBV12-4,.,many,CASSSALFRAGETQYF,TGTGCCAGCAGTTCCGCTTTGTTCAGGGCCGGTGAGACCCAGTACTTC
TRBJ2-2,TRBV5-4,TRBD1,few,CASRNRDSYTGELFF,TGTGCCAGCAGAAACCGGGACAGCTACACCGGGGAGCTGTTTTTT
TRBJ1-4,TRBV7-8,.,many,CASSITHGTTNEKLFF,TGTGCCAGCAGCATAACCCACGGAACAACTAATGAAAAACTGTTTTTT
TRBJ1-5,TRBV2,.,.,CASSDRPSNQPQHF,TGTGCCAGCAGTGACCGGCCTAGCAATCAGCCCCAGCATTTT
TRBJ1-1,TRBV4-2,.,few,CASSQLTNTEAFF,TGTGCCAGCAGCCAACTAACGAACACTGAAGCTTTCTTT
TRBJ1-2,TRBV7-9,.,few,CASSLAPTAFGYTF,TGTGCCAGCAGCTTAGCCCCGACAGCCTTTGGCTACACCTTC
TRBJ1-3,TRBV9,.,once,CASSVGSGYSGNTIYF,TGTGCCAGCAGCGTAGGCAGCGGCTACTCTGGAAACACCATATATTTT
TRBJ1-4,TRBV29-1,.,many,CSVRGATNEKLFF,TGCAGCGTTCGGGGAGCAACTAATGAAAAACTGTTTTTT
TRBJ1-2,TRBV20-1,.,.,CSAQPGAAYGYTF,TGCAGTGCCCAGCCGGGGGCAGCCTATGGCTACACCTTC
TRBJ1-2,TRBV5-3,TRBD1,.,CASLPGQGSYGYTF,TGTGCCTCACTCCCCGGACAGGGGAGCTATGGCTACACCTTC
TRBJ2-1,TRBV7-3,TRBD2,few,CASSLGGGGPHSSYNEQFF,TGTGCCAGCAGCTTGGGGGGGGGAGGGCCCCATAGCTCCTACAATGAGCAGTTCTTC
TRBJ2-2,TRBV5-4,.,.,CASSRGAGQNTGELFF,TGTGCCAGCAGCAGGGGGGCAGGTCAGAACACCGGGGAGCTGTTTTTT
TRBJ1-6,TRBV13,.,many,CASSLRQASPLHF,TGTGCCAGCAGCCTCCGACAGGCCTCACCCCTCCACTTT
TRBJ1-1,TRBV7-3,.,few,CASSLGGPEAFF,TGTGCCAGCAGCTTGGGGGGCCCTGAAGCTTTCTTT
TRBJ2-1,TRBV7-2,TRBD1,.,CASSSGQGGRGYNEQFF,TGTGCCAGCAGCTCGGGACAGGGGGGAAGAGGCTACAATGAGCAGTTCTTC
TRBJ1-2,TRBV7-2,.,many,CASSSPGGGGRVYGYTF,TGTGCCAGCAGCTCCCCGGGGGGTGGAGGGAGGGTGTATGGCTACACCTTC
TRBJ1-2,TRBV20-1,.,few,CSARDGGGREAYGYTF,TGCAGTGCTAGAGATGGGGGTGGCAGGGAAGCCTATGGCTACACCTTC
TRBJ2-7,TRBV9,TRBD2,.,CASGPSGGISEQYF,TGTGCCAGCGGCCCCTCGGGGGGAATCAGCGAGCAGTACTTC
TRBJ1-6,TRBV3-1,TRBD1,few,CASSPLSQGGSPLHF,TGTGCCAGCAGCCCTCTTTCTCAGGGGGGATCACCCCTCCACTTT
TRBJ1-2,TRBV5-4,.,.,CASSSLDSSYTF,TGTGCCAGCAGCTCCCTAGACTCCTCCTACACCTTC
TRBJ2-1,TRBV12-3/TRBV12-4,.,.,CASRLTLAVDEQFF,TGTGCCAGCAGATTAACTCTCGCGGTAGATGAGCAGTTCTTC
TRBJ1-2,TRBV27,TRBD1,.,CASSLKGTGFYGYTF,TGTGCCAGCAGTTTAAAAGGGACAGGGTTTTATGGCTACACCTTC
TRBJ2-3,TRBV7-9,TRBD1,few,CASRPTTTGTESTDTQYF,TGTGCCAGCAGACCCACAACGACAGGGACCGAAAGCACAGATACGCAGTATTTT
TRBJ2-7,TRBV7-2,.,many,CASSLAGGSLSYEQYF,TGTGCCAGCAGCTTAGCTGGTGGTTCGCTCTCCTACGAGCAGTACTTC
TRBJ2-3,TRBV7-3,.,.,CASSERERTDTQYF,TGTGCCAGCAGTGAACGAGAACGCACAGATACGCAGTATTTT
TRBJ2-7,TRBV7-2,TRBD1,many,CASGTGGYEQYF,TGTGCCAGCGGAACAGGGGGCTACGAGCAGTACTTC
TRBJ2-2,TRBV5-1,.,.,CASRPGTGPTELFF,TGCGCCAGCAGACCGGGGACCGGCCCTACGGAGCTGTTTTTT
TRBJ1-5,TRBV5-6,.,.,CASSRGVSNQPQHF,TGTGCCAGCAGCCGAGGGGTTAGCAATCAGCCCCAGCATTTT
TRBJ1-5,TRBV19,TRBD1,.,CASSMKTGPLSF,TGTGCCAGTAGTATGAAGACAGGGCCTCTATCTTTT
TRBJ2-7,TRBV6-1,TRBD2,many,CASSEAWGGGRYEQYF,TGTGCCAGCAGTGAAGCTTGGGGGGGTGGCCGTTACGAGCAGTACTTC
TRBJ1-1,TRBV10-3,.,.,CAISMGIEAFF,TGTGCCATCAGTATGGGGATTGAAGCTTTCTTT
TRBJ2-3,TRBV6-1,.,few,CASSVPGTDTQYF,TGTGCCAGCTCGGTTCCCGGAACAGATACGCAGTATTTT